A selection of T cell receptor beta chains follows, all from one sample in a study of blood T cell repertoires in COVID-19. Clones were sequenced by immunoSEQ multiplex PCR, and TCRdb holds only the in-frame ones, with some missing. The sample lists 100,000 to 150,000 clones, around 87% occurring once. The sequencing sample was made of peripheral blood. The receptors derive from a man aged 65-85 years with active or convalescent COVID-19. Both conserved end residues are part of each CDR3. A D gene is named only where the DNA matches it firmly. Size is stated for part of the rows, as once, few or many counts, or as a class when the clone is expanded.

>NA|NA|TRBJ1-4|TRBV14
CASSQGGTSNEKLFF
TGTGCCAGCAGCCAAGGAGGGACTTCTAATGAAAAACTGTTTTTT
>NA|NA|TRBJ2-5|TRBV27
CASSLSRRETQYF
TGTGCCAGCAGTTTATCTAGGAGGGAGACCCAGTACTTC
>NA|TRBD2|TRBJ2-7|TRBV6-2/TRBV6-3
CASSYTGRVDEQYF
TGTGCCAGCAGTTATACCGGGAGGGTCGACGAGCAGTACTTC
>NA|TRBD1|TRBJ1-3|TRBV19
CASTTGVGNSGNTIYF
TGTGCCAGTACCACAGGGGTAGGGAACTCTGGAAACACCATATATTTT
>NA|NA|TRBJ2-5|TRBV13
CASSLQGRMIETQYF
TGTGCCAGCAGCTTACAGGGAAGGATGATCGAGACCCAGTACTTC
>NA|TRBD1|TRBJ2-3|TRBV11-3
CASSLERGHTQYF
TGTGCCAGCAGCTTAGAAAGGGGGCATACGCAGTATTTT
>few|TRBD1|TRBJ1-1|TRBV2
CASRVGQGVGTEAFF
TGTGCCAGCAGGGTGGGACAGGGGGTCGGGACTGAAGCTTTCTTT
>NA|TRBD2|TRBJ2-4|TRBV7-8
CASSSRGPGLAGGSQNIQYF
TGTGCCAGCAGCTCCAGGGGGCCGGGACTAGCGGGAGGATCCCAAAACATTCAGTACTTC
>NA|TRBD1|TRBJ1-1|TRBV5-8
CASNRQGGDTEAFF
TGTGCCAGCAACCGACAGGGGGGTGACACTGAAGCTTTCTTT
>NA|TRBD2|TRBJ2-1|TRBV27
CASSPASGSGYNEQFF
TGTGCCAGCAGTCCAGCTAGCGGGAGTGGATACAATGAGCAGTTCTTC
>NA|NA|TRBJ2-2|TRBV5-6
CASSLVTGENTGELFF
TGTGCCAGCAGCTTAGTAACAGGCGAGAACACCGGGGAGCTGTTTTTT
>NA|NA|TRBJ1-2|TRBV27
CASSYLPPGENYGYTF
TGTGCCAGCAGTTACCTACCCCCGGGGGAAAACTATGGCTACACCTTC
>NA|TRBD1|TRBJ1-6|TRBV7-9
CASSRSGTDNSPLHF
TGTGCCAGCAGCCGATCCGGGACAGATAATTCACCCCTCCACTTT
>NA|NA|TRBJ1-4|TRBV28
CASSSSPRAEKLFF
TGTGCCAGCAGTTCCTCCCCCAGGGCTGAAAAACTGTTTTTT
>NA|NA|TRBJ1-2|TRBV2
CASSEDGRYGYTF
TGTGCCAGCAGTGAAGATGGGAGATATGGCTACACCTTC
>NA|TRBD1|TRBJ1-2|TRBV11-2
CASSFVTGAENYGYTF
TGTGCCAGCAGCTTCGTGACAGGGGCAGAAAACTATGGCTACACCTTC
>NA|NA|TRBJ1-1|TRBV7-8
CASSLVPQGRNTEAFF
TGTGCCAGCAGCTTAGTTCCTCAGGGGCGGAACACTGAAGCTTTCTTT
>NA|TRBD1|TRBJ1-1|TRBV3-1/TRBV3-2
CASSQTGGGTEAFF
TGTGCCAGCAGCCAAACAGGGGGGGGCACTGAAGCTTTCTTT
>NA|TRBD1|TRBJ1-5|TRBV19
CASSIGGGQGEQPQHF
TGTGCCAGTAGTATAGGTGGCGGACAGGGGGAGCAGCCCCAGCATTTT
>once|TRBD2|TRBJ2-7|TRBV20-1
CSASALAGGSFDEQYF
TGCAGTGCTAGTGCACTAGCGGGAGGAAGTTTCGACGAGCAGTACTTC
>NA|NA|TRBJ2-1|TRBV27
CASSLGGSSYNEQFF
TGTGCCAGCAGTTTAGGGGGGAGCTCCTACAATGAGCAGTTCTTC
>NA|NA|TRBJ1-1|TRBV28
CASIVRAATEAFF
TGTGCCAGCATCGTGCGGGCTGCCACTGAAGCTTTCTTT
>NA|TRBD1|TRBJ2-2|TRBV10-3
CAISAGTGNTGELFF
TGTGCCATCAGTGCGGGGACAGGGAACACCGGGGAGCTGTTTTTT
>NA|TRBD2|TRBJ2-1|TRBV3-1/TRBV3-2
CASSQGGGSSEQFF
TGTGCCAGCAGCCAAGGGGGCGGGAGTAGCGAGCAGTTCTTC
>NA|NA|TRBJ2-1|TRBV6-6
CASSYGGYNEQFF
TGTGCCAGCAGTTACGGAGGCTACAATGAGCAGTTCTTC
>NA|TRBD1|TRBJ2-1|TRBV15
CATSSTGGFSYNEQFF
TGTGCCACCAGCAGCACAGGGGGCTTTTCCTACAATGAGCAGTTCTTC
>NA|TRBD1|TRBJ1-4|TRBV4-1
CASSQPPGQGNNEKLFF
TGCGCCAGCAGTCAACCTCCGGGACAGGGTAATAATGAAAAACTGTTTTTT
>NA|TRBD2|TRBJ2-3|TRBV18
CASASSGLTDTQYF
TGTGCCAGCGCCTCTAGCGGACTCACAGATACGCAGTATTTT
>NA|TRBD2|TRBJ2-1|TRBV6-6
CASSTRTRASNEQFF
TGTGCCAGCAGTACCAGGACTAGGGCTAGCAATGAGCAGTTCTTC
>NA|TRBD2|TRBJ2-1|TRBV19
CASSRNLALAGVTDEQFF
TGTGCCAGTAGTCGAAACCTGGCGCTAGCGGGAGTTACGGATGAGCAGTTCTTC
>NA|NA|TRBJ1-1|TRBV10-3
CAISEKGAGTEAFF
TGTGCCATCAGTGAAAAGGGTGCGGGCACTGAAGCTTTCTTT
>NA|NA|TRBJ2-3|TRBV28
CASSSSQGTPDTQYF
TGTGCCAGCAGTTCCAGCCAGGGGACCCCAGATACGCAGTATTTT
>NA|NA|TRBJ2-3|TRBV18
CASSMGPTDTQYF
TGTGCCAGCTCAATGGGGCCCACAGATACGCAGTATTTT
>once|TRBD2|TRBJ2-7|TRBV12-3/TRBV12-4
CASSLAGASEQYF
TGTGCCAGCAGCCTAGCGGGAGCCTCCGAGCAGTACTTC
>NA|TRBD1|TRBJ1-4|TRBV28
CASSFEVGQGVANEKLFF
TGTGCCAGCAGTTTTGAAGTGGGACAGGGTGTGGCTAATGAAAAACTGTTTTTT